A single sample gave rise to the 25 T cell receptor beta chains below, sequenced in a study of shared clonotypes between healthy human individuals (TCRdb year 2020). The method behind the library was the immunoSEQ multiplex PCR assay. TCRdb took over this immuneACCESS table, retaining in-frame rearrangements with V and J assigned. Such tables are incomplete; in checked studies, under half of the missing clones stem from an unresolved V gene, and the remainder is unexplained. For this sample there are millions of clones; over 85% appear just once. The ten biggest clones cover under 0.45% of the sample. The sample taken for sequencing was naive CD4+ T cells from PBMCs. What the cell subset or site label conveys for this sample: CD45RA+ positively selected. The receptors were sampled from a man aged 18 to 29 in good health. Some clones in this sample may be carry-over from other donors' samples.

The gene calls are TRBV2 and TRBJ2-1; D is undetermined. Germline CDR1 SNHLY, CDR2 FYNNEI. The CDR3 spans 11 residues. V lost 7 bases and J 6 bases, leaving 7 bases between the germline ends. The CDR3 region is CASTHGNEQFF. The CDR3, as DNA: TGTGCCAGCACACACGGCAATGAGCAGTTCTTC.

This chain joins TRBV28 and TRBJ1-2; D gene uncertain. Germline V gives CDR1 MDHEN, CDR2 SYDVKM. The CDR3 is 13 residues long. V was pared by 5 bases and J by 2 bases, with 9 bases between. For the CDR3, the DNA is TGTGCCAGCAGTCTGGTAGACAACTATGGCTACACCTTC. Its protein is CASSLVDNYGYTF.

This clone was counted only a few times. In the same sample, other DNA sequences code for this CDR3. The V gene is TRBV19, the J gene TRBJ1-5; D unclear. There are 14 residues in the CDR3. Germline loops: CDR1 LNHDA, CDR2 SQIVND (reference sequence). V was clipped by 2 bases and J by 6 bases, with 11 bases between them. In nucleotides, the CDR3 is TGTGCCAGTAGTATATTGGGGAGCGGTCAGCCCCAGCATTTT. It encodes CASSILGSGQPQHF.

V gene TRBV4-3 combines with J gene TRBJ2-2; D unclear. Trimming pared 3 bases from V and 2 bases from J, leaving 10 bases between. The CDR3 sequence is 15 residues long. Per germline, CDR1 LGHNA and CDR2 YSLEER. The CDR3, as DNA: TGCGCCAGCAGCCAGGCTACAAGCAACACCGGGGAGCTGTTTTTT. It encodes CASSQATSNTGELFF.

The rearrangement uses TRBV7-6 and TRBJ2-7; unclear D gene. V was shortened by 5 bases and J by 0 bases, with 11 bases between the two germline ends. The CDR3 is 14 amino acids. Germline lookup yields CDR1 SGHVS and CDR2 FNYEAQ. The chain's CDR3 is CASSPLSSSYEQYF. The CDR3 DNA sequence: TGTGCCAGCAGCCCTCTCTCGAGCTCCTACGAGCAGTACTTC.

J is TRBJ2-5 and V is TRBV20-1; 7 nucleotides line up with TRBD2. The CDR3 extends over 11 amino acids. The ends lost 7 bases at V and 3 bases at J; junction bases unmatched: 2. CDR1 DFQATT and CDR2 SNEGSKA come from the germline V gene (reference sequence). The CDR3 sequence: CSELAEETQYF. CDR3 DNA: TGCAGTGAGCTAGCGGAAGAGACCCAGTACTTC.

The chain joins TRBV4-1 to TRBJ1-2, with TRBD1 matching 10 bases. V lost 4 bases and J lost 8; bases outside the gene matches: 13. The CDR3 consists of 16 residues. Germline V lookup: CDR1 MGHRA, CDR2 YSYEKL. This CDR3 reads CASSLGTGVPLVGYTF. CDR3 coding DNA: TGCGCCAGCAGCCTCGGGACAGGGGTTCCCCTTGTGGGCTACACCTTC.

The chain employs TRBV5-8 and TRBJ1-2, with D unresolved. The CDR3 is made up of 13 amino acids. The V end was cut by 6 bases, the J end by 4 bases, with 13 bases between. Germline loops: CDR1 SGHTS, CDR2 YDEGEE. The CDR3: CASTSGRSYGYTF. As DNA, the CDR3 is TGTGCCAGCACCTCAGGCCGTTCCTATGGCTACACCTTC.

To note about this clone: This specimen includes other DNA sequences encoding the same CDR3. The V and J genes are TRBV5-1 and TRBJ1-5; no firm D call. Germline values: CDR1 SGHRS, CDR2 YFSETQ. V shed 2 bases and J shed 1 base, with 10 bases lying between them. CDR3 length: 15 residues. The CDR3 DNA sequence: TGCGCCAGCAGCTTAGGCCCGGAGAGCAATCAGCCCCAGCATTTT. The encoded protein is CASSLGPESNQPQHF.

As to this clone: This same CDR3 is encoded by further DNA sequences in the sample. The rearrangement uses TRBV7-9 and TRBJ2-7, with D maybe TRBD2 (6 bases). This CDR3 contains 12 residues. Trimming left V 3 bases short and J 6 bases short, with 9 bases between. CDR1 is SEHNR, CDR2 FQNEAQ, per germline (reference sequence). CDR3: CASSFGGFEQYF. The CDR3, as DNA: TGTGCCAGCAGCTTTGGGGGGTTCGAGCAGTACTTC.

The genes are TRBV7-2 and TRBJ1-1; no clear D. There are 13 residues in the CDR3. Germline lookup yields CDR1 SGHTA and CDR2 FQGNSA. V was clipped by 1 base and J by 10 bases, with 13 bases between them. The CDR3 is CASSLGVRTPAFF. The CDR3 coding sequence is TGTGCCAGCAGCTTAGGGGTCCGAACGCCAGCTTTCTTT.

This sequence joins TRBV13 and TRBJ2-4; 8 bases agree with TRBD2. There are 15 residues in the CDR3. J gave up 8 bases and V 5 bases, and 11 bases lay outside the gene matches. Per germline, CDR1 PRHDT and CDR2 FYEKMQ (reference sequence). In nucleotides, the CDR3 is TGTGCCAGCAGCCCCCGGGGGGCAGCGGGGGACATTCAGTACTTC. This codes for CASSPRGAAGDIQYF.

This clone came up once. The chain couples TRBV2 to TRBJ2-3, with TRBD2 as a possible D gene (6 bases). Germline lookup yields CDR1 SNHLY and CDR2 FYNNEI. V was shortened by 6 bases and J by 0 bases, with 10 bases between the two germline ends. This CDR3 is built from 14 residues. In DNA form, the CDR3 reads TGTGCCAGCAGGGGGGGAAGTAGCACAGATACGCAGTATTTT. Its translation: CASRGGSSTDTQYF.

V and J are TRBV9 and TRBJ2-7; 15 bases agree with TRBD2. The length of the CDR3 is 17 residues. After removal of 0 bases from V and 3 bases from J, the junction contained 4 bases not matched to a gene. Germline V gives CDR1 SGDLS, CDR2 YYNGEE. CDR3 amino acids: CASSVGTSGRESYEQYF. CDR3 coding DNA: TGTGCCAGCAGCGTAGGGACTAGCGGGAGGGAAAGCTACGAGCAGTACTTC.

The rearrangement joins TRBV5-8 to TRBJ1-5; TRBD1 aligns across 7 bases. Unmatched junction bases numbered 11, after V lost 7 bases and J lost 4 bases. CDR1 and CDR2 (germline): SGHTS, YDEGEE. The CDR3 loop spans 15 amino acids. CDR3 residues: CASGTTGAFNQPQHF. CDR3 coding DNA: TGTGCCAGCGGAACTACAGGGGCCTTTAATCAGCCCCAGCATTTT.

The chain has TRBV6-6 and TRBJ2-1, with TRBD2 as a possible D gene (6 bases). V lost 0 bases and J lost 15, with 15 bases in between. This CDR3 contains 13 residues. Germline CDR1 is MNHNY and CDR2 is SVGAGI (reference sequence). The CDR3, as DNA: TGTGCCAGCAGTTACTCCGCCGGGTCCGGGGGGTTCTTC. The encoded protein is CASSYSAGSGGFF.

The chain employs TRBV19 and TRBJ2-2; weak D call: TRBD2 (6 bases). V gave up 5 bases and J gave up 6 bases, with 10 bases separating them. This CDR3 contains 13 residues. Germline loops: CDR1 LNHDA, CDR2 SQIVND (reference sequence). CDR3: CASSLEGPGELFF. The DNA for the CDR3 is TGTGCCAGTAGTTTGGAGGGCCCCGGGGAGCTGTTTTTT.

The chain couples TRBV2 to TRBJ1-5; D is ambiguous. CDR1 SNHLY and CDR2 FYNNEI come from the germline V gene. CDR3 length: 14 amino acids. Deletions cut 4 bases from V and 0 bases from J, with 7 bases between. In DNA form, the CDR3 reads TGTGCCAGCAGTGTGGCCGATAGCAATCAGCCCCAGCATTTT. Translation: CASSVADSNQPQHF.

CDR3 DNA: TGTGCCAGCACCGAACTCAGGGGAGCCAAAAACATTCAGTACTTC. As protein: CASTELRGAKNIQYF. The chain carries TRBV6-5 and TRBJ2-4; TRBD1 is a possible D gene (6 bases). Per the germline V gene, CDR1 is MNHEY and CDR2 is SVGAGI. V lost 7 bases and J lost 0, with 13 bases in between. The CDR3 extends over 15 amino acids.

About this clone: Other DNA sequences from this sample encode an identical CDR3 as well. The genes are TRBV5-1 and TRBJ2-7, with TRBD2 matching 12 bases. Germline CDR1 and CDR2: SGHRS and YFSETQ. With V trimmed by 0 bases and J by 6 bases, 4 bases remained unmatched. This CDR3 region has 15 residues. CDR3 sequence (DNA): TGCGCCAGCAGCTTGGGACTAGCGGGAGTCCTCGAGCAGTACTTC. The encoded protein is CASSLGLAGVLEQYF. Full variable domain (rest looked up from reference TRBV5-1 and TRBJ2-7): KAGVTQTPRYLIKTRGQQVTLSCSPISGHRSVSWYQQTPGQGLQFLFEYFSETQRNKGNFPGRFSGRQFSNSRSEMNVSTLELGDSALYLCASSLGLAGVLEQYFGPGTRLTVT.

A note on this clone: Other DNA sequences from this sample encode an identical CDR3 as well. V usage is TRBV18 and J usage is TRBJ2-7; possible D gene TRBD2, 6 bases. Germline assignment: CDR1 KGHSH and CDR2 LQKENI. Trimming pared 2 bases from V and 0 bases from J, leaving 11 bases between. The CDR3 covers 15 residues. CDR3 sequence: CASSPGTVSSYEQYF. CDR3 in DNA: TGTGCCAGCTCACCAGGGACTGTTTCCTCCTACGAGCAGTACTTC.

Remarks on this clone: Distinct nucleotide sequences in the sample also encode this CDR3. This chain links TRBV7-9 with TRBJ2-2, with D tentatively TRBD1 (5 bases). Between the trimmed V and J ends, which lost 0 bases and 5 bases, there was a span of 7 bases. This CDR3 spans 14 amino acids. Per germline, CDR1 SEHNR and CDR2 FQNEAQ (reference sequence). CDR3 region: CASSLATDTGELFF. In nucleotides, the CDR3 is TGTGCCAGCAGCTTAGCGACAGATACCGGGGAGCTGTTTTTT.

The chain links TRBV4-3 to TRBJ2-7; 7 nucleotides align to TRBD1. The CDR3 has 15 residues. Germline CDR1 LGHNA, CDR2 YSLEER. The J segment lost 3 bases and the V segment lost 3 bases, leaving 8 bases of the junction unmatched. CDR3: CASSQADREIYEQYF. The CDR3 DNA sequence: TGCGCCAGCAGCCAGGCTGACAGGGAAATCTACGAGCAGTACTTC.

The chain uses TRBV27 and TRBJ2-1; 8 nucleotides line up with TRBD2. V shed 3 bases and J 0 bases; nucleotides not matched to a gene: 7. CDR1 is MNHEY and CDR2 is SMNVEV in the germline V gene (reference sequence). This CDR3 is built from 17 residues. The CDR3: CASSFAIAGSSYNEQFF. CDR3 nucleotides: TGTGCCAGCAGTTTCGCCATAGCGGGATCCTCCTACAATGAGCAGTTCTTC.

The chain combines TRBV9 with TRBJ2-5; 10 bases line up with TRBD2. Germline V gene data show CDR1 as SGDLS and CDR2 as YYNGEE. V lost 0 bases and J lost 1; bases outside the gene matches: 3. The CDR3 runs to 16 residues. The DNA of the CDR3 is TGTGCCAGCAGCGTAGAAAGCGGGAGGGTCCAAGAGACCCAGTACTTC. It yields the protein CASSVESGRVQETQYF.